Included here is one T cell receptor (beta chain) sequence, with context. Its antigen remains unknown. CDR1 is LGHDT and CDR2 is YNNKEL in the germline V gene (reference sequence). This CDR3 contains 18 residues. The V gene end was trimmed by 11 bases and the J gene end by 2 bases; junction bases not matched to a gene: 15. This sample is drawn from a study of T cells after yellow fever vaccination. Via MiXCR, TCRdb re-called the 5' RACE reads, giving one row per CDR3 protein. The table lists a few hundred thousand distinct CDR3 sequences, around 6.8% of them singletons. Overall study findings and caveats: Although most clonotypes did not, a small share appeared in both CD4 and CD8 compartments. Clones that expanded after primary vaccination mostly reappeared after the booster (over 95% CD4, 88% CD8).

The J gene is TRBJ2-3, the V gene TRBV3-1; 14 bases align to TRBD2. This sequence was found in a man between 18 and 35 years old who received the YFV17D yellow fever vaccine. Sequencing used PBMCs, obtained 35 to 50 days after the first yellow fever vaccination. CDR3 nucleotides: TGTGCCTGCTGCCCCTGGGGACTAGCGGGGGACCCCACAGATACGCAGTATTTT. Amino acid sequence: CACCPWGLAGDPTDTQYF.